This entry lists 19 T cell receptor beta chains sequenced from one sample in a study of T cells after yellow fever vaccination. Each CDR3 protein is one row after TCRdb ran MiXCR on the 5' RACE reads. The sample comprises about 320,000 distinct CDR3 sequences, 6.8% of which are singletons, and roughly a sixth rests with the top ten. The sequencing here drew on PBMCs, taken approximately 40 days after the first yellow fever vaccination. Receptors were obtained from a young man who received the YFV17D yellow fever vaccine.

V gene TRBV2 combines with J gene TRBJ2-4, with D perhaps matching TRBD1 or TRBD2 (5 bases each). Trimming pared 8 bases from V and 1 base from J, leaving 15 bases between. The germline CDR1 and CDR2 sequences are SNHLY and FYNNEI. The CDR3 totals 15 residues. The CDR3 protein is CASWGSEPAKNIQYF. In DNA form, the CDR3 reads TGTGCCAGCTGGGGGTCGGAGCCGGCCAAAAACATTCAGTACTTC.

Only a few counts were recorded for this clonotype. CDR3 sequence reads: CASNTGNSNQPQHF. The CDR3 DNA sequence: TGTGCCAGTAACACAGGGAATAGCAATCAGCCCCAGCATTTT. The chain couples TRBV6-1 to TRBJ1-5, with D maybe TRBD1 (6 bases). Germline V gene data show CDR1 as MNHNS and CDR2 as SASEGT. This CDR3 is built from 14 residues. V gave up 9 bases and J gave up 0 bases, with 12 bases separating them.

This clonotype was observed at least ten times. J is TRBJ2-3 and V is TRBV14; the D is unclear. The CDR3 is made up of 13 amino acids. Trimming took 4 bases from V and 1 from J, leaving 6 bases between them. Per germline, CDR1 SGHDN and CDR2 FVKESK. The CDR3 sequence is CASSPLGTDTQYF. CDR3 nucleotides: TGTGCCAGCAGCCCCCTAGGCACAGATACGCAGTATTTT.

This clonotype was seen more than once but under ten times. The V and J genes are TRBV12-3 or TRBV12-4 and TRBJ2-7, with 10 positions matching TRBD1. This CDR3 has 16 residues. V was pared by 6 bases and J by 5 bases, with 13 bases of the junction left unmatched. CDR3 residues: CASSLQPGQGPHEQYF. The CDR3 region has the DNA TGTGCCAGCAGCCTACAACCGGGACAGGGGCCCCACGAGCAGTACTTC.

This clonotype occurred many times. V gene TRBV7-2 combines with J gene TRBJ2-1, with D possibly being TRBD1 or TRBD2 (6 bases each). The germline V and J ends were trimmed by 1 base and 4 bases, with 11 bases remaining between them. The CDR3 spans 15 residues. Germline CDR1 SGHTA, CDR2 FQGNSA. The CDR3 sequence is CASSLGGAWYNEQFF. As DNA, the CDR3 is TGTGCCAGCAGCTTAGGGGGGGCCTGGTACAATGAGCAGTTCTTC.

This clonotype was recorded many times. V and J are TRBV18 and TRBJ2-3; tentatively, D is TRBD1 (6 bases). This CDR3 contains 14 residues. Germline CDR1 KGHSH, CDR2 LQKENI. Trimming left V 3 bases short and J 6 bases short, with 13 bases between. The CDR3 nucleotides read TGTGCCAGCTCACCGGCAGGGGCGACTGATACGCAGTATTTT. Residues: CASSPAGATDTQYF.

This clonotype occurred a few times. The rearrangement uses TRBV12-3 or TRBV12-4 and TRBJ2-7; no reliable D call. The CDR3 length is 14 residues. Trimming removed 2 bases from V and 3 bases from J, with 11 bases in between. CDR3 in amino acids: CASSLSLGDYEQYF. The CDR3 coding sequence is TGTGCCAGCAGTTTATCTTTGGGTGACTACGAGCAGTACTTC.

This clonotype was seen more than once but under ten times. J is TRBJ2-3 and V is TRBV6-1, with D uncertain. From germline, CDR1 is MNHNS and CDR2 SASEGT. The CDR3 is 15 residues long. The V end was cut by 5 bases, the J end by 1 base, with 13 bases between. The chain's CDR3 is CASSTSGPGTDTQYF. CDR3 nucleotides: TGTGCCAGCAGTACAAGTGGGCCGGGCACAGATACGCAGTATTTT.

This rearrangement joins TRBV7-2 to TRBJ2-5; D is ambiguous. The ends were cut back, 1 base at V and 4 bases at J, with 10 bases in the middle. The CDR3 spans 14 residues. CDR1 is SGHTA, CDR2 FQGNSA, per germline. CDR3 sequence reads: CASSLEFVGETQYF. Here the CDR3 DNA reads TGTGCCAGCAGCTTAGAGTTCGTCGGAGAGACCCAGTACTTC. Together with reference TRBV7-2 and TRBJ2-5, the CDR3 gives the full variable domain: GAGVSQSPSNKVTEKGKDVELRCDPISGHTALYWYRQSLGQGLEFLIYFQGNSAPDKSGLPSDRFSAERTGGSVSTLTIQRTQQEDSAVYLCASSLEFVGETQYFGPGTRLLVL.

The V and J genes are TRBV7-2 and TRBJ1-2, with 9 bases that match TRBD1. This CDR3 spans 13 amino acids. Germline values: CDR1 SGHTA, CDR2 FQGNSA. V was clipped by 5 bases and J by 8 bases; unmatched bases: 6. The CDR3 loop is CASSRGQGRGYTF. Written as DNA, the CDR3 is TGTGCCAGCAGCCGGGGACAGGGAAGGGGCTACACCTTC. The full variable domain, its missing parts supplied by reference TRBV7-2 and TRBJ1-2, is GAGVSQSPSNKVTEKGKDVELRCDPISGHTALYWYRQSLGQGLEFLIYFQGNSAPDKSGLPSDRFSAERTGGSVSTLTIQRTQQEDSAVYLCASSRGQGRGYTFGSGTRLTVV.

The chain carries TRBV28 and TRBJ2-2; TRBD1 matches 7 bases. This CDR3 is 14 amino acids long. Trimming took 2 bases from V and 8 from J; bases not matched to a gene: 5. Germline V gives CDR1 MDHEN, CDR2 SYDVKM. The CDR3 bases are TGTGCCAGCAGTTTACCCGGGACAGTAGGGGAGCTGTTTTTT. Translated: CASSLPGTVGELFF.

This clonotype was seen ten or more times. The chain uses TRBV7-2 and TRBJ2-1; tentative D call: TRBD2 (7 bases). There are 16 residues in the CDR3. Looked up from germline, CDR1 is SGHTA and CDR2 is FQGNSA. V was trimmed by 5 bases and J by 1 base, leaving 15 bases between them. The CDR3 sequence: CASSPLGGPSYNEQFF. Written as DNA, the CDR3 is TGTGCCAGCAGCCCCCTGGGGGGGCCGTCCTACAATGAGCAGTTCTTC. The entire variable domain, with the rest obtained from reference TRBV7-2 and TRBJ2-1, is as follows: GAGVSQSPSNKVTEKGKDVELRCDPISGHTALYWYRQSLGQGLEFLIYFQGNSAPDKSGLPSDRFSAERTGGSVSTLTIQRTQQEDSAVYLCASSPLGGPSYNEQFFGPGTRLTVL.

This clonotype was detected a few times. V gene TRBV7-2 combines with J gene TRBJ2-5; D is unresolved. Trimming shortened V by 5 bases and J by 5 bases, and 18 bases separated the two germline ends. Per the germline V gene, CDR1 is SGHTA and CDR2 is FQGNSA. This CDR3 spans 15 amino acids. CDR3 in amino acids: CASSAAARAHETQYF. CDR3 bases: TGTGCCAGCAGCGCCGCCGCCCGGGCCCATGAGACCCAGTACTTC.

The table lists this clonotype with many counts. The chain links TRBV7-2 to TRBJ2-1; D uncertain. CDR3 size: 14 residues. Germline CDR1 reads SGHTA; CDR2 reads FQGNSA. V gave up 1 base and J gave up 8 bases, with 12 bases separating them. The CDR3 sequence: CASSLGGYSDEQFF. DNA for the CDR3: TGTGCCAGCAGCTTAGGAGGCTATTCGGATGAGCAGTTCTTC.

In this sample, this clonotype turned up a few times. The chain carries TRBV7-2 and TRBJ1-5; a possible D gene is TRBD1 (5 bases). V was trimmed by 4 bases and J by 8 bases, leaving 12 bases between them. CDR1 SGHTA and CDR2 FQGNSA come from the germline V gene. CDR3 length: 13 amino acids. The CDR3 reads CASSSRDKEPQHF. The CDR3 DNA reads as TGTGCCAGCAGCTCCAGGGATAAGGAGCCCCAGCATTTT.

This chain links TRBV29-1 with TRBJ2-2; 10 bases are a match to TRBD2. The CDR3 extends over 13 amino acids. Germline values: CDR1 SQVTM, CDR2 ANQGSEA. V was clipped by 7 bases and J by 5 bases; unmatched bases: 4. The DNA for the CDR3 is TGCAGCGGGGAAGCGGGGGGGACCGGGGAGCTGTTTTTT. This codes for CSGEAGGTGELFF.

This clonotype was counted at least ten times. The V gene is TRBV20-1, the J gene TRBJ2-7; D is tentatively TRBD1 or TRBD2 (5 bases each). Per germline, CDR1 DFQATT and CDR2 SNEGSKA (reference sequence). V shed 5 bases and J shed 0 bases, with 11 bases lying between them. The CDR3 runs 13 residues. The CDR3: CSAWDGHSYEQYF. CDR3 DNA: TGCAGTGCTTGGGACGGGCACTCCTACGAGCAGTACTTC.

This clonotype was counted ten times or more. This chain links TRBV10-3 with TRBJ2-5, with D perhaps matching TRBD2 (5 bases). Per the germline V gene, CDR1 is ENHRY and CDR2 is SYGVKD. Trimming cost V 4 bases and J 4 bases, with 10 bases left between them. The CDR3 is 13 amino acids. The DNA of the CDR3 is TGTGCCATCAGTGGGGCACTAGGAGAGACCCAGTACTTC. This translates into CAISGALGETQYF.

This chain links TRBV12-3 or TRBV12-4 with TRBJ1-5; D is perhaps TRBD1 (5 bases). Trimming removed 4 bases from V and 4 bases from J, with 11 bases in between. The CDR3 runs 14 residues. The DNA for the CDR3 is TGTGCCAGCAGTTCGGGACTAGCAAATCAGCCCCAGCATTTT. It yields the protein CASSSGLANQPQHF.